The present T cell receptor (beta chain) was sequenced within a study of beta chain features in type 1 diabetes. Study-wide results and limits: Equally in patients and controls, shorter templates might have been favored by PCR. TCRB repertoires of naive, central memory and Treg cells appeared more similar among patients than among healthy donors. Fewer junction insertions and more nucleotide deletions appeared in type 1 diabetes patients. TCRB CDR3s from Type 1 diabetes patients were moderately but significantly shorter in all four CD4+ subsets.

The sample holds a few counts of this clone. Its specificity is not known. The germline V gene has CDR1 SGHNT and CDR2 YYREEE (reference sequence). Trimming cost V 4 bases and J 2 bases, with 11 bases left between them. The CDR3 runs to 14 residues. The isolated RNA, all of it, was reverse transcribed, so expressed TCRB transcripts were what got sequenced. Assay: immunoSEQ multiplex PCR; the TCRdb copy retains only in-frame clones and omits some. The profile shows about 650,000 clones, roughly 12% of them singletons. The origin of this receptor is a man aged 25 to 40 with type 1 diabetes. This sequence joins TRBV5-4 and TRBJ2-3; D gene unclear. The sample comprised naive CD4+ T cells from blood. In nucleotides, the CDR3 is TGTGCCAGCAGCGCCTACCATACCACAGATACGCAGTATTTT. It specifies CASSAYHTTDTQYF.